One sample yielded the 27 T cell receptor beta chains listed below, sequenced in a study of blood T cell repertoires in COVID-19. TCRdb's copy holds only in-frame clones and misses some; the assay was immunoSEQ multiplex PCR. The sample shows 300,000 to 400,000 clones, 75% to 90% of them seen only once. The sample comprised peripheral blood. The receptors were sampled from a woman aged 45-65 years with COVID-19, enrolled during active disease.

The genes are TRBV27 and TRBJ1-1; 7 bases are a match to TRBD1. The CDR3 runs 16 residues. V dropped 0 bases and J dropped 0; count of bases not matched to a gene: 4. The germline gives CDR1 MNHEY, CDR2 SMNVEV (reference sequence). CDR3 sequence: CASSLSGGQLNTEAFF. CDR3 sequence (DNA): TGTGCCAGCAGTTTATCGGGGGGACAGTTGAACACTGAAGCTTTCTTT.

The rearrangement joins TRBV6-5 to TRBJ2-1, with 7 bases fitting TRBD2. Germline V gives CDR1 MNHEY, CDR2 SVGAGI. The ends lost 7 bases at V and 3 bases at J; junction bases unmatched: 6. There are 14 residues in the CDR3. The CDR3 DNA follows: TGTGCCAGCAAGAGCGGGACTAACTACAATGAGCAGTTCTTC. It translates to CASKSGTNYNEQFF.

The CDR3 loop reads CSGGGAALRSGGAYNEQFF. DNA for the CDR3: TGCAGCGGAGGTGGTGCGGCACTTCGGAGTGGCGGAGCCTACAATGAGCAGTTCTTC. The J gene is TRBJ2-1, the V gene TRBV29-1; D gene ambiguous. The CDR3 sequence is 19 residues long. V lost 7 bases and J lost 2, with 30 bases in between. Germline assignment: CDR1 SQVTM and CDR2 ANQGSEA.

A remark on this clone: The same CDR3 can be traced to other DNA sequences in this sample. The V call is TRBV19, the J call TRBJ1-1; 8 bases match TRBD1. V was clipped by 3 bases and J by 2 bases; unmatched bases: 2. From germline, CDR1 is LNHDA and CDR2 SQIVND (reference sequence). This CDR3 spans 14 amino acids. The CDR3 nucleotides read TGTGCCAGTAGTATTGGGACAGGCAACACTGAAGCTTTCTTT. Translating gives CASSIGTGNTEAFF.

This clone was detected once. This chain links TRBV4-1 with TRBJ1-2, with 7 nucleotides matching TRBD1. The V gene end was trimmed by 0 bases and the J gene end by 13 bases; junction bases not matched to a gene: 17. Germline V gene lookup returns CDR1 MGHRA and CDR2 YSYEKL. The CDR3 extends over 16 amino acids. The CDR3 sequence: CASSQDRGRGSNRGTF. The CDR3 DNA is TGCGCCAGCAGCCAAGATAGGGGCAGGGGGTCCAATCGTGGCACCTTC.

The rearrangement links TRBV11-3 to TRBJ1-1; a possible D gene is TRBD1 (5 bases). Deletions cut 2 bases from V and 11 bases from J, with 15 bases between. Germline CDR1 is SGHNT and CDR2 is YENEEA. This CDR3 region has 13 residues. CDR3 amino acids: CASSLRGGGQAFF. Here the CDR3 DNA reads TGTGCCAGCAGCTTACGGGGCGGAGGGCAGGCTTTCTTT.

This clone was recorded a few times. This chain links TRBV18 with TRBJ2-3; TRBD1 might be the D (6 bases). The CDR3 is 15 amino acids. The V gene's germline CDR1 is KGHSH and CDR2 LQKENI. The V end was cut by 0 bases, the J end by 0 bases, with 7 bases between. The CDR3 is CASSPPGASTDTQYF. CDR3 nucleotides: TGTGCCAGCTCACCACCGGGGGCGAGCACAGATACGCAGTATTTT.

This sequence joins TRBV21-1 and TRBJ2-1; TRBD2 is taken as the D call from the table, unchecked against the DNA. TRBV21-1 is described as a pseudogene. The CDR3 is 19 amino acids. The CDR3 here is CASIRISGSKRPPADEQFF. The CDR3 DNA is TGTGCCAGCATCCGCATTAGCGGGAGTAAGAGACCCCCAGCTGATGAGCAGTTCTTC.

About this clone: Other DNA sequences from this sample encode an identical CDR3 as well. The J gene is TRBJ2-2, the V gene TRBV5-1; maybe TRBD2 (6 bases). The V and J ends lost 2 bases and 0 bases respectively, with 8 bases between them. Germline V gene sequence: CDR1 SGHRS, CDR2 YFSETQ. The CDR3 is made up of 15 amino acids. The CDR3 region has the DNA TGCGCCAGCAGCTTTAGCGGAACGAACACCGGGGAGCTGTTTTTT. Translating gives CASSFSGTNTGELFF.

V usage is TRBV6-5 and J usage is TRBJ2-7; 9 bases are shared with TRBD2. This CDR3 has 15 residues. The V gene's germline CDR1 is MNHEY and CDR2 SVGAGI. With 6 bases clipped from V and 1 base from J, the junction kept 7 bases outside the gene matches. The CDR3 nucleotides are TGTGCCAGCAGAACGACTAGCGGTTTATCCTACGAGCAGTACTTC. This encodes CASRTTSGLSYEQYF.

The chain has TRBV24-1 and TRBJ2-1; D possibly corresponds to TRBD2 (6 bases). Trimming removed 4 bases from V and 4 bases from J, with 16 bases in between. The germline V gene has CDR1 KGHDR and CDR2 SFDVKD. The CDR3 has 16 amino acids. The CDR3 spells CATSESGTLAYNEQFF. The DNA of the CDR3 is TGTGCCACCAGTGAATCCGGGACTTTGGCGTACAATGAGCAGTTCTTC.

The CDR3 nucleotides are TGTGCCAGCAGTCCCCAAGGACAGGGTCCTTACGAGCAGTACTTC. Amino acid sequence: CASSPQGQGPYEQYF. The V and J genes are TRBV6-5 and TRBJ2-7, with 8 bases fitting TRBD1. The V segment lost 5 bases and the J segment 4 bases; nucleotides outside the gene matches: 10. The CDR3 consists of 15 residues. Germline lookup yields CDR1 MNHEY and CDR2 SVGAGI.

This rearrangement joins TRBV27 to TRBJ1-2, with 8 bases that match TRBD1. With V trimmed by 10 bases and J by 8 bases, 9 bases remained unmatched. Germline loops: CDR1 MNHEY, CDR2 SMNVEV (reference sequence). This CDR3 contains 12 residues. The CDR3, as DNA: TGTGCCACCAAAACAGGGGGGTCGGGCTACACCTTC. It is translated as CATKTGGSGYTF.

The V and J genes are TRBV27 and TRBJ1-5; the D is unclear. V lost 5 bases and J 0 bases, leaving 8 bases between the germline ends. CDR3 length equals 14 residues. CDR1 is MNHEY, CDR2 SMNVEV, per germline (reference sequence). The chain's CDR3 is CASSPFRSNQPQHF. For the CDR3, the DNA is TGTGCCAGCAGTCCCTTCCGTAGCAATCAGCCCCAGCATTTT.

This chain uses TRBV29-1 with TRBJ1-3; D remains unclear. The V end was cut by 6 bases, the J end by 4 bases, with 7 bases between. The CDR3 has 11 amino acids. Germline loops: CDR1 SQVTM, CDR2 ANQGSEA. The CDR3 protein is CSVTIGNTIYF. The CDR3 DNA reads TGCAGCGTCACAATAGGAAACACCATATATTTT.

This clone was detected once. This chain connects TRBV7-2 to TRBJ2-1; TRBD2 matches 8 bases. Germline CDR1 reads SGHTA; CDR2 reads FQGNSA. CDR3 length: 17 amino acids. Trimming at V came to 4 bases and at J to 3 bases, leaving 11 bases not matched to a gene. The CDR3 DNA reads TGTGCCAGCAGCTCGAGAGGGACTAGAGGGATCTACAATGAGCAGTTCTTC. It is translated as CASSSRGTRGIYNEQFF.

V usage is TRBV5-1 and J usage is TRBJ2-6, with 9 nucleotides matching TRBD2. The CDR3 has 19 residues. Germline assignment: CDR1 SGHRS and CDR2 YFSETQ. The trim removed 5 bases at V and 0 bases at J, leaving 12 bases unmatched. The CDR3 nucleotides are TGCGCCAGCAGGCAGCAGGCTGGCGGGAGGGCCTCTGGGGCCAACGTCCTGACTTTC. Its protein is CASRQQAGGRASGANVLTF.

This chain's CDR3 is CASSWGQEGSEAFF. The CDR3 nucleotides read TGCGCCAGCAGCTGGGGACAGGAGGGGTCTGAAGCTTTCTTT. The chain links TRBV5-1 to TRBJ1-1; 8 bases align to TRBD1. V dropped 3 bases and J dropped 6; count of bases not matched to a gene: 7. CDR1 SGHRS and CDR2 YFSETQ come from the germline V gene. There are 14 residues in the CDR3.

The chain uses TRBV9 and TRBJ2-1, with a tentative D call TRBD2 (6 bases). The germline V gene encodes CDR1 SGDLS and CDR2 YYNGEE. With 4 bases removed from V and 1 base from J, the gap between germline ends came to 12 bases. The CDR3 is 15 residues long. CDR3 DNA: TGTGCCAGCAGCCTCCAGGAGGGATCCTACAATGAGCAGTTCTTC. Translated, it gives CASSLQEGSYNEQFF.

A remark on this clone: At one of its ends the junction is not consistent with the germline gene, which may arise from a read error. This chain joins TRBV4-3 and TRBJ1-2; D is unclear. Germline-derived CDR1 and CDR2 are LGHNA and YSLEER. This CDR3 region has 15 residues. Here the CDR3 reads CASSQSLSGKLARNF. The CDR3 region has the DNA TGCGCCAGCAGCCAGTCTTTGAGCGGAAAGTTGGCGAGGAATTTC.

The chain employs TRBV27 and TRBJ1-6; D remains unclear. V was shortened by 3 bases and J by 9 bases, with 12 bases between the two germline ends. CDR1 MNHEY and CDR2 SMNVEV come from the germline V gene (reference sequence). The CDR3 covers 14 residues. The CDR3: CASSFGRYASPLHF. CDR3 in DNA: TGTGCCAGCAGTTTTGGCAGATACGCTTCACCCCTCCACTTT.

The chain couples TRBV7-2 to TRBJ2-2; TRBD2 agrees at 8 bases. Germline CDR1 and CDR2: SGHTA and FQGNSA. The CDR3 sequence is 16 residues long. Unmatched junction bases numbered 10, after V lost 6 bases and J lost 4 bases. The CDR3 is CASRDGTSGPTGELFF. DNA of the CDR3: TGTGCCAGCAGGGACGGGACTAGTGGGCCCACCGGGGAGCTGTTTTTT.

The V gene is TRBV6-2 or TRBV6-3, the J gene TRBJ2-5, with a tentative D call TRBD2 (6 bases). CDR3 length equals 14 residues. Per germline, CDR1 MNHEY and CDR2 SVGEGT. Trimming pared 2 bases from V and 3 bases from J, leaving 10 bases between. CDR3 nucleotides: TGTGCCAGCAGTTACGGGCTAGCGAAAGAGACCCAGTACTTC. Its protein product is CASSYGLAKETQYF.

The chain employs TRBV30 and TRBJ2-5, with 12 bases lining up with TRBD1. This CDR3 has 16 residues. J was trimmed by 3 bases and V by 2 bases; bases with no gene match: 7. From germline, CDR1 is GTSNPN and CDR2 SVGIG (reference sequence). The CDR3: CAWSPGQGAWEETQYF. DNA for the CDR3: TGTGCCTGGAGTCCGGGACAGGGGGCATGGGAAGAGACCCAGTACTTC. Variable domain in full (rest from reference TRBV30 and TRBJ2-5): SQTIHQWPATLVQPVGSPLSLECTVEGTSNPNLYWYRQAAGRGLQLLFYSVGIGQISSEVPQNLSASRPQDRQFILSSKKLLLSDSGFYLCAWSPGQGAWEETQYFGPGTRLLVL.

This sequence joins TRBV10-3 and TRBJ2-3; 11 bases agree with TRBD2. Looked up from germline, CDR1 is ENHRY and CDR2 is SYGVKD. The junction had 13 bases not matched to a gene; V was cut back by 10 bases and J by 7 bases. This CDR3 region has 15 residues. The CDR3 region is CATTPGLAVKNTQYF. CDR3 coding DNA: TGTGCCACCACTCCGGGACTAGCGGTGAAAAATACGCAGTATTTT.

This clone is a singleton in its sample. The V and J genes are TRBV7-3 and TRBJ2-1, with 7 bases aligning to TRBD2. Germline trimming cut 6 bases from V and 9 bases from J; bases unmatched to any gene: 17. The CDR3 has 16 amino acids. CDR1 is SGHTA, CDR2 FQGTGA, per germline. The CDR3 protein is CASSRGVTGGGSEQFF. The CDR3 DNA sequence: TGTGCCAGCAGTCGGGGGGTGACGGGAGGAGGGAGTGAGCAGTTCTTC.

The rearrangement joins TRBV11-2 to TRBJ1-1; the D gene is possibly TRBD1 (6 bases). Trimming pared 5 bases from V and 1 base from J, leaving 8 bases between. CDR1 SGHAT and CDR2 FQNNGV come from the germline V gene. This CDR3 region has 13 residues. The CDR3 here is CASSQGGNTEAFF. The CDR3 DNA reads TGTGCCAGCAGCCAAGGGGGGAACACTGAAGCTTTCTTT.